The 18 T cell receptor beta chains reported below all come from one sample, sequenced in a study of blood T cell repertoires in COVID-19. Sequencing was performed with immunoSEQ multiplex PCR; in TCRdb, only in-frame clones are kept and a portion is missing. The table lists tens of thousands of clones, about 79% of them singletons, with 28% in the top ten. Sequencing was done on a sample of peripheral blood. These receptors came from a man in his 70s with acute or convalescent COVID-19.

A single count supports this clone. This rearrangement joins TRBV5-1 to TRBJ2-7; 9 positions agree with TRBD1. The CDR3 contains 14 residues. CDR1 and CDR2 from the germline V gene are SGHRS and YFSETQ. J gave up 5 bases and V 4 bases, and 7 bases lay outside the gene matches. Written as DNA, the CDR3 is TGCGCCAGCAGCGCCGGGACAGGGAAAGACGAGCAGTACTTC. Protein product: CASSAGTGKDEQYF.

The chain uses TRBV10-3 and TRBJ2-2; 13 bases match TRBD2. CDR1 ENHRY and CDR2 SYGVKD come from the germline V gene. The V gene end was trimmed by 6 bases and the J gene end by 6 bases; junction bases not matched to a gene: 4. The CDR3 has 15 amino acids. Here the CDR3 reads CAISPGLAGPGELFF. Written as DNA, the CDR3 is TGTGCCATCAGCCCGGGACTAGCGGGACCCGGGGAGCTGTTTTTT.

The chain has TRBV9 and TRBJ2-1; 8 nucleotides line up with TRBD2. The trim removed 2 bases at V and 9 bases at J, leaving 7 bases unmatched. The CDR3 loop spans 14 amino acids. CDR1 is SGDLS, CDR2 YYNGEE, per germline. CDR3 in amino acids: CASSVSTSGFEQFF. CDR3 in DNA: TGTGCCAGCAGCGTTTCTACTAGCGGCTTTGAGCAGTTCTTC.

This chain links TRBV9 with TRBJ2-3, with 12 nucleotides matching TRBD2. Germline loops: CDR1 SGDLS, CDR2 YYNGEE. CDR3 length: 18 amino acids. J was trimmed by 1 base and V by 0 bases; bases with no gene match: 6. The CDR3 DNA is TGTGCCAGCAGCGTAGCAACTAGCGGGAGGAGACGCACAGATACGCAGTATTTT. Amino acids: CASSVATSGRRRTDTQYF.

This rearrangement joins TRBV6-4 to TRBJ2-2; D perhaps matches TRBD1 (5 bases). With 0 bases removed from V and 4 bases from J, the gap between germline ends came to 6 bases. This CDR3 has 14 residues. The germline V gene has CDR1 MRHNA and CDR2 SNTAGT. The CDR3 coding sequence is TGTGCCAGCAGTGACTCGACAGCCACCGGGGAGCTGTTTTTT. It codes for CASSDSTATGELFF.

This clone was recorded a few times. V usage is TRBV9 and J usage is TRBJ1-2; 7 nucleotides agree with TRBD1. CDR1 is SGDLS, CDR2 YYNGEE, per germline. V was clipped by 0 bases and J by 7 bases; unmatched bases: 3. This CDR3 has 13 residues. CDR3 DNA sequence: TGTGCCAGCAGCGTAGACAGGGGACGTGGCTACACCTTC. Its protein product is CASSVDRGRGYTF.

The gene calls are TRBV28 and TRBJ1-1; no reliable D call. CDR3 size: 12 residues. The germline V gene encodes CDR1 MDHEN and CDR2 SYDVKM. The V and J ends lost 5 bases and 2 bases respectively, with 6 bases between them. The CDR3 is CASSIQNTEAFF. For the CDR3, the DNA is TGTGCCAGCAGTATCCAAAACACTGAAGCTTTCTTT. Variable domain in full (rest from reference TRBV28 and TRBJ1-1): DVKVTQSSRYLVKRTGEKVFLECVQDMDHENMFWYRQDPGLGLRLIYFSYDVKMKEKGDIPEGYSVSREKKERFSLILESASTNQTSMYLCASSIQNTEAFFGQGTRLTVV.

A few counts support this clone. This chain connects TRBV11-3 to TRBJ2-2, with D possibly matching TRBD1 (6 bases). CDR1 is SGHNT and CDR2 is YENEEA in the germline V gene. Trimming stripped 4 bases from V and 5 bases from J, with 14 bases between. The CDR3 runs 15 residues. The CDR3, as DNA: TGTGCCAGCAGCTCCACTTCACAGGGAACCGGGGAGCTGTTTTTT. This encodes CASSSTSQGTGELFF.

V gene TRBV29-1 combines with J gene TRBJ1-1; D is unresolved. With 7 bases removed from V and 2 bases from J, the gap between germline ends came to 14 bases. Germline lookup yields CDR1 SQVTM and CDR2 ANQGSEA. The CDR3 consists of 13 residues. The CDR3 bases are TGCAGCGCGAACCCCGGGTCTAACACTGAAGCTTTCTTT. This gives the protein CSANPGSNTEAFF.

This clone was observed a single time. The chain joins TRBV6-5 to TRBJ1-1; D possibly corresponds to TRBD1 (6 bases). CDR1 and CDR2 from the germline V gene are MNHEY and SVGAGI. V shed 7 bases and J shed 11 bases, with 20 bases lying between them. The CDR3 length is 13 residues. This CDR3 is CASTTRQDLQAFF. CDR3 bases: TGTGCCAGCACAACGCGACAGGACCTCCAGGCTTTCTTT.

The chain employs TRBV5-4 and TRBJ1-1; 7 positions agree with TRBD1. With 4 bases clipped from V and 2 bases from J, the junction kept 11 bases outside the gene matches. The germline gives CDR1 SGHNT, CDR2 YYREEE (reference sequence). The CDR3 is 16 residues long. The CDR3 sequence is CASSRVGGWGNTEAFF. The CDR3 region has the DNA TGTGCCAGCAGCCGGGTAGGGGGCTGGGGAAACACTGAAGCTTTCTTT. Together with reference TRBV5-4 and TRBJ1-1, the CDR3 gives the full variable domain: ETGVTQSPTHLIKTRGQQVTLRCSSQSGHNTVSWYQQALGQGPQFIFQYYREEENGRGNFPPRFSGLQFPNYSSELNVNALELDDSALYLCASSRVGGWGNTEAFFGQGTRLTVV.

The chain carries TRBV7-2 and TRBJ2-3, with 9 bases aligning to TRBD2. The CDR3 totals 14 residues. Germline values: CDR1 SGHTA, CDR2 FQGNSA. The V gene end was trimmed by 4 bases and the J gene end by 4 bases; junction bases not matched to a gene: 3. CDR3 sequence reads: CASSSKREADTQYF. DNA of the CDR3: TGTGCCAGCAGCTCGAAGCGGGAGGCAGATACGCAGTATTTT.

The rearrangement joins TRBV27 to TRBJ1-5; unclear D gene. The CDR3 sequence is 16 residues long. CDR1 is MNHEY and CDR2 is SMNVEV in the germline V gene (reference sequence). V was trimmed by 5 bases and J by 7 bases, leaving 21 bases between them. The CDR3 coding sequence is TGTGCCAGCAGTCCCAACAAAGGGAAAGCGGTCCAGCCCCAGCATTTT. It yields the protein CASSPNKGKAVQPQHF.

V usage is TRBV27 and J usage is TRBJ1-5; 8 bases are a match to TRBD1. V lost 5 bases to trimming and J lost 3 bases; unmatched junction nucleotides: 6. Per the germline V gene, CDR1 is MNHEY and CDR2 is SMNVEV (reference sequence). The CDR3 extends over 15 amino acids. This chain's CDR3 is CASSRTGRNNQPQHF. CDR3 in DNA: TGTGCCAGCAGTCGGACAGGGAGGAACAATCAGCCCCAGCATTTT.

The CDR3 DNA is TGCGCCAGCAGCTTTTCCGGGACAGCTAACACTGAAGCTTTCTTT. Residues: CASSFSGTANTEAFF. The chain recombines TRBV5-1 with TRBJ1-1; 7 nucleotides align to TRBD1. The CDR3 covers 15 residues. The germline CDR1 and CDR2 sequences are SGHRS and YFSETQ. J lost 2 bases, V lost 2 bases, and 6 bases had no gene match.

The chain is built from TRBV5-1 and TRBJ1-6; 8 positions match TRBD1. Germline values: CDR1 SGHRS, CDR2 YFSETQ. CDR3 length equals 14 residues. J gave up 10 bases and V 2 bases, and 5 bases lay outside the gene matches. Written as DNA, the CDR3 is TGCGCCAGCAGCTTACAGGGGGGAAACTCACCCCTCCACTTT. This translates into CASSLQGGNSPLHF.

The chain links TRBV28 to TRBJ2-1, with 10 bases matching TRBD2. V trimming: 6 bases; J trimming: 1 base; junction bases outside the gene matches: 15. The CDR3 consists of 19 residues. CDR1 and CDR2 (germline): MDHEN, SYDVKM. The CDR3 DNA sequence: TGTGCCAGCAGCACACCCGGGACTAGCGTCTCTCGGTCCTACAATGAGCAGTTCTTC. Its translation is CASSTPGTSVSRSYNEQFF.

The rearrangement links TRBV14 to TRBJ1-4; tentatively, D is TRBD1 (6 bases). V gave up 2 bases and J gave up 8 bases, with 6 bases separating them. CDR1 is SGHDN and CDR2 is FVKESK in the germline V gene. The CDR3 runs to 12 residues. The CDR3 region is CASSQQGEKLFF. DNA for the CDR3: TGTGCCAGCAGCCAACAGGGGGAAAAACTGTTTTTT.